A single T cell receptor beta chain is shown here with its context. These data are taken from a study of blood T cells in healthy people across ages. Using a J-beta primer mix together with a sample-barcoded 5' primer, a second PCR was run for roughly 6 to 12 cycles. TCRdb called the 5' RACE reads again in MiXCR, with one record for every CDR3 protein. The sample comprises around 1,100,000 distinct CDR3 sequences, roughly two fifths of which are singletons, and around 12% rests with the top ten. The CDR3 runs to 16 residues. V was clipped by 3 bases and J by 2 bases; unmatched bases: 7. CDR1 and CDR2 from the germline V gene are LGHNA and YNFKEQ.

This chain links TRBV4-2 with TRBJ2-1; 7 positions match TRBD1. Material for sequencing was blood. The sequence came from a man aged 18 to 30 in good health. The CDR3 sequence is CASSHPRTGPYNEQFF. CDR3 DNA sequence: TGTGCCAGCAGCCACCCGAGGACAGGTCCCTACAATGAGCAGTTCTTC.